This T cell receptor beta chain was sequenced during a study of cytomegalovirus exposure and HLA in healthy donors (dated by TCRdb to the late 2010s). Broadly, across the study: According to an earlier analysis of several hundred of the donors, some 180 million T cells yielded 117 million unique TCR beta sequences and about 300 Gb of sequence data. Because of strong linkage in the cohort, roughly five DR-DQ haplotypes were treated as single units for association and clustering. The aim of the study was to test whether cataloging public T cell receptors could identify signatures of past pathogen exposure. The study profiled the T cell repertoires of 500 to 800 subjects by immunosequencing and related them to cytomegalovirus serostatus. To predict cytomegalovirus infection status, the study combined high-throughput TCR immunosequencing, statistical association of individual TCRs with disease status, and machine learning. To decide whether each TCR beta V gene segment behaved as functional or pseudogenic, an earlier analysis of approximately 600 of the donors relied on high-throughput TCR beta sequencing. HLA typing included class I and class II loci at four-digit resolution. On average, roughly 200,000 unique TCR beta nucleotide sequences were sequenced per donor among 398 genotyped donors of the cohort, with around 19% of those sequences being non-productive. A later analysis re-analyzed previously published TCR beta repertoires from several hundred donors and added high-resolution HLA genotyping to study TCR occurrence patterns. Typing coverage varied by locus: roughly 620-640 donors for A, B, C, DRB1 and DQB1; approximately 520 for DQA1; more than 600 for DPA1; approximately 450 for DPB1. An early release that covered about 600 HLA-typed donors contained approximately 320 gigabases of sequencing data and 75 million to 100 million unique TCR sequences. A later genetic analysis used genome-wide SNP genotypes for about 65% of the 666 donors, treating that subset as a discovery cohort. In addition to the first cohort of 666 subjects, a separate validation cohort of approximately 130 different subjects was used. All discovery cohort repertoires had been generated using a single sequencing platform. Donor age, sex, ethnicity and CMV serostatus were compiled together with the repertoire data. The later analysis used no new phenotypic data to find candidate immune exposures, relying instead on TCR beta sequences and their occurrence across donors. Of the roughly 400 genotyped donors, approximately 82% fell in the genetic ancestry cluster associated with self-reported Caucasian donors.

This clone appeared a single time. Its antigen is unknown. No much larger clone exists at a distance of one base, and base qualities are not known. The CDR3 goes from the cysteine to the phenylalanine over 14 residues. The kept DNA is CDR3 alone, 42 bases in frame from the first base. Cut back by 2 bases and 7 bases, the V and J ends lie 15 bases apart. According to the germline V gene, CDR1 reads SGHTA and CDR2 reads FQGNSA. Library creation used the immunoSEQ multiplex PCR assay. For the multiplex PCR, a mixture combining 60 forward primers for TCR Vbeta segments and 13 reverse primers for TCR Jbeta segments was used. The CDR3 region of rearranged TCR beta genes was amplified from genomic DNA with a multiplex PCR assay. The Illumina HiSeq System was used to sequence the amplified TCR beta libraries as 87-base-pair reads. Regarding the original processing steps: A later analysis tallied some 79 million unique TCR beta chains across the 550 to 850 repertoires, and approximately 11 million of those chains were shared by two or more donors. Raw reads were error-corrected and collapsed into unique sequences by a nearest-neighbor algorithm in which closely related sequences were merged to remove PCR and sequencing errors. To assign V, D and J gene segments, CDR3 sequences were aligned to IMGT reference sequences. For a sequence to be retained, a match of at least six nucleotides was required to both a V gene segment and a J gene segment. A rearrangement was called productive if the CDR3 had no stop codons and remained in frame with V and J, and every other rearrangement was called non-productive. Following IMGT convention, CDR3 was defined as the stretch from the second conserved V-encoded cysteine to the conserved J-encoded phenylalanine. In an earlier analysis of around 600 of the donors, sequences lacking an unambiguous match to a single V gene segment were excluded. An earlier analysis of a few hundred of the donors called V segments functional above 56.7% productive rearrangements and segregating when the between-donor standard deviation exceeded 5%. A statistical classification framework was built for diagnosing cytomegalovirus status from the catalog of TCR beta chain sequences. V and J gene assignment, in a later analysis, came from comparing TCR nucleotide sequences with IMGT/GENE-DB human TR gene sequences. Using the TCRdist pipeline, a later analysis assigned CDR3 sequences along with most-parsimonious VDJ recombination scenarios. In a later analysis, each TCR beta chain was defined by its CDR3 amino acid sequence together with its V-gene family, and reads lacking a unique V-gene family were excluded. In a later analysis, approximately 590 highly shared, low-generation-probability nucleotide sequences were removed to address suspected cross-contamination and a sequencing artifact. In a later analysis, a clonal expansion index was calculated for each public chain from normalized within-repertoire ranks of inferred template counts. A later analysis computed generation probabilities with a VDJ recombination model fitted to out-of-frame rearrangements, and checked the results against IGoR. A later analysis scored TCR-TCR, TCR-HLA and TCR-CMV co-occurrence with hypergeometric tests, applying a repertoire-size bias correction to TCR pairs. To estimate false discovery rates, a later analysis permuted the HLA or CMV assignments 20 times. In a later analysis, co-occurring TCRs were grouped with DBSCAN, and TCRdist sequence similarity was added when clustering was performed within HLA-allele-positive subsets. Repertoires with fewer than 30,000 or more than 120,000 public chains, plus five repertoires with anomalous nucleotide sharing, were excluded from co-occurrence clustering. TCRdb retrieved this table from immuneACCESS and kept in-frame rearrangements only. Not all clones are present; in checked studies, unresolved V genes account for under half, and no reason is known for the remainder. The V and J calls and the clone size are those of that table, but D and trimming were determined from the DNA. This sample lists 250,000 to 350,000 clones; just over 85% were detected once. The top ten constitute less than 4% of the sample.

The cohort comprised 710 or so healthy bone marrow donors. At the time of sampling, every cohort member was nominally healthy, though immune exposures that went unrecorded were likely present. The donor tested CMV seropositive, placing the donor among the 289 seropositive members of the cohort. A peripheral blood sample was collected from each donor, and TCR beta sequencing was performed on peripheral blood mononuclear cells. Genomic DNA extraction from the blood cell samples was performed with the Qiagen DNeasy Blood Extraction Kit. The paper's findings and limits, for the study overall: When HLA alleles, especially DR and DQ, strongly co-occurred, attributing TCR associations to individual alleles was difficult. In both the original and validation cohorts, the classifier was reported to diagnose cytomegalovirus status with high specificity and sensitivity. CMV serostatus was the only immune exposure information available for the cohort. Specific HLA alleles were associated with 15,000 to 20,000 TCR beta sequences at a false discovery rate of 0.05 in a later analysis. Roughly 15 rarely observed V segments, including chromosome 9 orphons, were excluded from the earlier analysis of almost 600 of the donors because counts were too low. Most TCR sequences were observed very rarely across donors, whereas some public TCRs were present in many individuals. Correlated functional status among segregating V segments might reflect linkage disequilibrium, but an unknown experimental factor could not be ruled out. In a later analysis, most CMV-associated TCR beta chains were found to appear HLA-restricted, with HLA associations seemingly driven largely by CMV exposure. The sequencing pipeline was judged likely to have produced a cluster of highly shared sequence variants as a technical artifact. Compared with the roughly 700-donor mean, donors in an Asian-associated ancestry cluster had fewer N-insertions in productive TCRs, according to a later genetic analysis. Some IMGT-functional V segments, including TRBV6-2 and TRBV6-3, could not be distinguished by the 87-base-pair reads and were therefore excluded. Broadly in line with IMGT annotations, most TCR beta V segments showed up in productive rearrangements about 87% or about 30% of the time in an earlier analysis of several hundred of the donors. The study listed 164 TCR beta chains as associated with cytomegalovirus. A later analysis found that HLA-associated TCR beta chains were more clonally expanded and had lower generation probabilities than equally common non-associated chains. A later analysis reported that several top co-occurrence clusters appeared linked to parvovirus B19, influenza, CMV and Epstein-Barr virus. A further reported finding was that TCR beta sequences accurately predicted the HLA-A and HLA-B alleles for most subjects in the first cohort. A later genetic analysis associated a missense DCLRE1C variant with V-gene and J-gene trimming of TCR beta chains, and an independent cohort replicated the association. The presence/absence analyses assumed that sequencing depth was roughly uniform across donors, and that assumption may not be true. In vitro tests confirmed that a few of the cytomegalovirus-associated TCR beta chains recognize cytomegalovirus antigens. The authors suggested that the approach could potentially be generalized to other disease states and immunological phenotypes. Because HLA typing was unavailable for some donors at each locus, only the typed subset was used in association tests. According to a later analysis, TCR association rates differed among HLA loci, with DRB1 alleles showing the most associated TCRs and HLA-C alleles showing the fewest. In this cohort, only TCR beta chains were sequenced, and detectable features were limited by the absence of alpha or paired-chain data.

This sequence was found in a man aged 35 to 55 in good health and CMV-seropositive. Source material: PBMCs. This sequence uses TRBV7-2 and TRBJ2-7; a confident D gene designation cannot be given. The CDR3 protein sequence reads: CASSLLRGGGEQYF. The DNA sequence is as follows: TGTGCCAGCAGCTTACTTAGAGGCGGCGGAGAGCAGTACTTC.